These 27 T cell receptor beta chains came from one sample sequenced in a study of Ad26.COV2.S vaccination and SARS-CoV-2 variants. Treatment described: 15 to 20 received Ad26.COV2.S at low or high dose, single or two shots; 5 received placebo; per-sample allocation not given. Following the first vaccine or placebo injection, samples were taken on day 63. Generated by immunoSEQ multiplex PCR, the TCRdb table keeps only in-frame clones and is missing some. The data contain hundreds of thousands of clones, around 89% of them seen just once; the ten biggest clones take up approximately 5.9%. The input for sequencing was peripheral blood, taken in a trial of Ad26.COV2.S vaccine versus placebo. The source is a person aged 18-60 years who received the Ad26.COV2.S COVID-19 vaccine or a placebo.

The CDR3, as DNA: TGTGCCAGCAGCATACGGACAGCAGGTAGATACAATGAGCAGTTCTTC. It codes for CASSIRTAGRYNEQFF. J is TRBJ2-1 and V is TRBV7-2, with D perhaps TRBD1 (6 bases). The CDR3 runs 16 residues. The V end lost 5 bases, the J end lost 4 bases, and 18 bases lay between the germline ends. Germline assignment: CDR1 SGHTA and CDR2 FQGNSA.

The chain uses TRBV19 and TRBJ1-3, with 9 positions matching TRBD1. Trimming cost V 7 bases and J 2 bases; bases outside gene matches: 9. The CDR3 runs 16 residues. Per the germline V gene, CDR1 is LNHDA and CDR2 is SQIVND (reference sequence). CDR3 nucleotide sequence: TGTGCCAGTAACACGGGACAGGGAAGGGCTGGAAACACCATATATTTT. This codes for CASNTGQGRAGNTIYF.

J is TRBJ2-5 and V is TRBV29-1; tentatively, D is TRBD2 (6 bases). Germline V gene sequence: CDR1 SQVTM, CDR2 ANQGSEA. The CDR3 totals 12 residues. Written as DNA, the CDR3 is TGCACCACGCTGGCGGAGGGTGAGACCCAGTACTTC. Encoded protein: CTTLAEGETQYF.

The chain carries TRBV6-1 and TRBJ1-5; D is unresolved. The germline gives CDR1 MNHNS, CDR2 SASEGT. The CDR3 has 16 amino acids. Deletions cut 1 base from V and 3 bases from J, with 13 bases between. Here the CDR3 reads CASSEVPNHANQPQHF. The CDR3 nucleotides are TGTGCCAGCAGTGAAGTACCGAACCATGCCAATCAGCCCCAGCATTTT.

J is TRBJ1-5 and V is TRBV5-5, with TRBD1 matching over 8 bases. CDR1 SGHKS and CDR2 YYEKEE come from the germline V gene (reference sequence). This CDR3 has 15 amino acids. The V segment lost 2 bases and the J segment 2 bases; nucleotides outside the gene matches: 3. In DNA, the CDR3 is TGTGCCAGCAGCTTTAGACAGGGGCGCAATCAGCCCCAGCATTTT. It specifies CASSFRQGRNQPQHF.

The rearrangement links TRBV7-2 to TRBJ2-3; D gene unclear. CDR1 is SGHTA and CDR2 is FQGNSA in the germline V gene. The CDR3 runs 15 residues. The V end lost 5 bases, the J end lost 0 bases, and 12 bases lay between the germline ends. The CDR3 nucleotides read TGTGCCAGCAGCCCCCCAGCGTTAAGCACAGATACGCAGTATTTT. Translated, it gives CASSPPALSTDTQYF.

This clone was recorded at least ten times. The V gene is TRBV10-3, the J gene TRBJ2-1; maybe TRBD2 (5 bases). V was clipped by 10 bases and J by 8 bases, with 18 bases between them. The CDR3 runs 13 residues. Germline CDR1 and CDR2: ENHRY and SYGVKD. The CDR3 nucleotides are TGTGCCACCGAGCGGTCCGGGTGGGATGAGCAGTTCTTC. This encodes CATERSGWDEQFF.

In regard to this clone: Different DNA sequences within this sample yield the same CDR3. The chain is built from TRBV28 and TRBJ1-2; D may be TRBD1 (6 bases). V was cut by 3 bases and J by 3 bases, with 11 bases left in between. The CDR3 covers 14 residues. The V gene's germline CDR1 is MDHEN and CDR2 SYDVKM. The CDR3 sequence: CASSLGGADYGYTF. The DNA for the CDR3 is TGTGCCAGCAGTTTGGGGGGCGCTGACTATGGCTACACCTTC.

Concerning this clone: An end of the junction differs from the germline gene, which may be a read error. The chain has TRBV19 and TRBJ1-2; perhaps TRBD1 as D (6 bases). This CDR3 is built from 13 residues. Germline V CDR1 and CDR2: LNHDA, SQIVND (reference sequence). The CDR3 nucleotides are TGTGCCAGTAGCATAGGACAGATCTATGGCTACACCTTC. Translating gives CASSIGQIYGYTF.

This clone has more than one count but fewer than ten. The chain employs TRBV7-3 and TRBJ1-5; maybe TRBD1 (6 bases). V dropped 0 bases and J dropped 3 bases, with 9 bases sitting between them. The CDR3 runs to 15 residues. CDR1 and CDR2 from the germline V gene are SGHTA and FQGTGA. The CDR3 sequence is CASSLTRDTNQPQHF. In DNA, the CDR3 is TGTGCCAGCAGCTTAACCCGGGACACCAATCAGCCCCAGCATTTT.

The chain carries TRBV11-2 and TRBJ1-6; the D is unclear. V shed 3 bases and J shed 6 bases, with 9 bases lying between them. Germline V CDR1 and CDR2: SGHAT, FQNNGV. The CDR3 consists of 14 residues. The CDR3 DNA follows: TGTGCCAGCAGCTTGCGGCAGACTAATTCACCCCTCCACTTT. It codes for CASSLRQTNSPLHF. The full variable domain, in which reference TRBV11-2 and TRBJ1-6 provide the parts outside the CDR3, is EAGVAQSPRYKIIEKRQSVAFWCNPISGHATLYWYQQILGQGPKLLIQFQNNGVVDDSQLPKDRFSAERLKGVDSTLKIQPAKLEDSAVYLCASSLRQTNSPLHFGNGTRLTVT.

The chain has TRBV2 and TRBJ2-3; possibly TRBD1 for D (5 bases). CDR1 is SNHLY, CDR2 FYNNEI, per germline. The CDR3 sequence is 14 residues long. Trimming removed 6 bases at V and 0 bases at J, with 10 bases between. In nucleotides, the CDR3 is TGTGCCAGCAGGGGGCGCCGGAGCACAGATACGCAGTATTTT. Protein sequence: CASRGRRSTDTQYF.

The V gene is TRBV6-5, the J gene TRBJ2-1, with 8 bases identical to TRBD2. Germline CDR1 MNHEY, CDR2 SVGAGI. Trimming at V came to 6 bases and at J to 7 bases, leaving 11 bases not matched to a gene. There are 15 residues in the CDR3. The DNA of the CDR3 is TGTGCCAGCAGGATCAGCGGGGGTGTTGGGAATGAGCAGTTCTTC. Translated, it gives CASRISGGVGNEQFF.

CDR3 bases: TGTGCCAGCAGCCTTAACCCCGAGGGGGCTGAAGCTTTCTTT. Translating gives CASSLNPEGAEAFF. The chain recombines TRBV6-5 with TRBJ1-1; perhaps TRBD1 as D (6 bases). The CDR3 extends over 14 amino acids. The germline V gene has CDR1 MNHEY and CDR2 SVGAGI. V was clipped by 6 bases and J by 6 bases, with 17 bases between them.

The chain links TRBV4-2 to TRBJ2-4, with 7 bases that match TRBD2. Germline CDR1 LGHNA, CDR2 YNFKEQ. The CDR3 is 16 residues long. Trimming took 4 bases from V and 7 from J; bases not matched to a gene: 13. The chain's CDR3 is CASSPQASGAGNIQYF. The CDR3 nucleotides read TGTGCCAGCAGCCCCCAGGCCAGCGGGGCGGGTAACATTCAGTACTTC.

The V call is TRBV19, the J call TRBJ2-4; the D gene is possibly TRBD2 (7 bases). This CDR3 spans 22 amino acids. Germline loops: CDR1 LNHDA, CDR2 SQIVND (reference sequence). Trimming shortened V by 10 bases and J by 2 bases, and 39 bases separated the two germline ends. CDR3 residues: CAISRGAQKGDWFSLTKNIQYF. CDR3 sequence (DNA): TGTGCCATCTCCCGGGGGGCCCAAAAGGGGGACTGGTTTAGTCTCACCAAAAACATTCAGTACTTC. Looking up the rest from reference TRBV19 and TRBJ2-4 gives the full variable domain: DGGITQSPKYLFRKEGQNVTLSCEQNLNHDAMYWYRQDPGQGLRLIYYSQIVNDFQKGDIAEGYSVSREKKESFPLTVTSAQKNPTAFYLCAISRGAQKGDWFSLTKNIQYFGAGTRLSVL.

The rearrangement links TRBV5-1 to TRBJ2-5; no definite D call. The CDR3 has 16 residues. V was clipped by 0 bases and J by 0 bases, with 12 bases between them. Germline V gene lookup returns CDR1 SGHRS and CDR2 YFSETQ. The CDR3 DNA is TGCGCCAGCAGCTTGGTACCCAACAACAACCAAGAGACCCAGTACTTC. It translates to CASSLVPNNNQETQYF. The whole variable domain, remainder taken from reference TRBV5-1 and TRBJ2-5, is KAGVTQTPRYLIKTRGQQVTLSCSPISGHRSVSWYQQTPGQGLQFLFEYFSETQRNKGNFPGRFSGRQFSNSRSEMNVSTLELGDSALYLCASSLVPNNNQETQYFGPGTRLLVL.

This sequence joins TRBV14 and TRBJ2-2; possibly TRBD1 for D (6 bases). This CDR3 comprises 16 residues. V lost 4 bases, J lost 0 bases, and 12 bases lay in between. Germline V lookup: CDR1 SGHDN, CDR2 FVKESK. In DNA, the CDR3 is TGTGCCAGCAGCCCGCACCGGACAGCGAACACCGGGGAGCTGTTTTTT. Translation gives CASSPHRTANTGELFF.

The V call is TRBV7-2, the J call TRBJ2-3, with no clear D. This CDR3 region has 16 residues. The germline V gene has CDR1 SGHTA and CDR2 FQGNSA. Between the trimmed V and J ends, which lost 1 base and 5 bases, there was a span of 16 bases. The CDR3 protein is CASSLGLWRTGDTQYF. CDR3 coding DNA: TGTGCCAGCAGCTTAGGATTGTGGAGAACGGGAGATACGCAGTATTTT.

The chain employs TRBV4-3 and TRBJ2-7; D perhaps matches TRBD1 (6 bases). Trimming left V 1 base short and J 5 bases short, with 18 bases between. This CDR3 contains 16 residues. Germline lookup yields CDR1 LGHNA and CDR2 YSLEER. CDR3 residues: CASSQVLDSWPDEQYF. The DNA of the CDR3 is TGCGCCAGCAGCCAAGTCCTGGACAGTTGGCCCGACGAGCAGTACTTC.

The chain recombines TRBV6-1 with TRBJ1-3; D call uncertain. The CDR3 is 16 residues long. Germline V gene data show CDR1 as MNHNS and CDR2 as SASEGT. V was cut by 0 bases and J by 0 bases, with 9 bases left in between. The CDR3 loop is CASSEARHGSGNTIYF. CDR3 nucleotides: TGTGCCAGCAGTGAAGCCCGACACGGCTCTGGAAACACCATATATTTT.

The rearrangement links TRBV7-9 to TRBJ2-7; 9 bases align to TRBD2. The junction had 10 bases not matched to a gene; V was cut back by 5 bases and J by 5 bases. CDR3 length: 15 amino acids. CDR1 and CDR2 (germline): SEHNR, FQNEAQ (reference sequence). The CDR3 DNA is TGTGCCAGCAGCCTAACGGGACTAGCAGCCCACGAGCAGTACTTC. Translation gives CASSLTGLAAHEQYF.

This clone was counted once. The V and J genes are TRBV4-3 and TRBJ2-2, with 9 bases that match TRBD1. V dropped 3 bases and J dropped 6; count of bases not matched to a gene: 11. The germline V gene has CDR1 LGHNA and CDR2 YSLEER. The CDR3 has 17 residues. CDR3 DNA: TGCGCCAGCAGCCATTCCCCACCGGGACAGGGCGCCGGGGAGCTGTTTTTT. Protein: CASSHSPPGQGAGELFF.

The CDR3 sequence: CASSQETGGLTYNEQFF. DNA of the CDR3: TGTGCCAGCAGCCAAGAAACAGGGGGCTTAACCTACAATGAGCAGTTCTTC. The chain combines TRBV14 with TRBJ2-1; 9 nucleotides agree with TRBD1. V lost 0 bases to trimming and J lost 2 bases; unmatched junction nucleotides: 5. The CDR3 contains 17 residues. Germline lookup yields CDR1 SGHDN and CDR2 FVKESK.

A remark on this clone: The junction departs from the called germline gene at one end, perhaps through a read error. This chain uses TRBV9 with TRBJ2-2, with unresolved D. This CDR3 contains 13 residues. Germline CDR1 reads SGDLS; CDR2 reads YYNGEE. CDR3 bases: TGCGCCGCTGGACCGTCGAACACCGGGGAGCTGTTTTTT. It is translated as CAAGPSNTGELFF.

The rearrangement links TRBV28 to TRBJ2-5, with 11 bases identical to TRBD1. Germline lookup yields CDR1 MDHEN and CDR2 SYDVKM. Trimming cost V 6 bases and J 3 bases; bases outside gene matches: 15. The CDR3 is made up of 18 amino acids. The CDR3 reads CASRSPLGTGGFKETQYF. In DNA form, the CDR3 reads TGTGCCAGCAGATCCCCTCTCGGGACAGGGGGTTTTAAAGAGACCCAGTACTTC.

There are many counts of this clone. The V gene is TRBV9, the J gene TRBJ1-1; weak D call: TRBD1 (5 bases). This CDR3 comprises 18 residues. CDR1 SGDLS and CDR2 YYNGEE come from the germline V gene. V was clipped by 0 bases and J by 3 bases, with 21 bases between them. CDR3 bases: TGTGCCAGCAGCGTAGGGATCTACAGGACGGATCTTCACACTGAAGCTTTCTTT. Its protein is CASSVGIYRTDLHTEAFF.